One and the same sample provided the 12 T cell receptor beta chains below, sequenced in a study of radiotherapy plus CTLA-4 blockade in lung cancer. Libraries were prepared by immunoSEQ multiplex PCR; TCRdb keeps only in-frame clonotypes and omits some of them. The sample contains more than 30,000 clones, approximately 80% of which appear only once. The sequencing here drew on peripheral blood, taken from a patient treated with radiotherapy plus ipilimumab. The receptors shown here come from a human donor with non-small cell lung cancer that progressed on radiotherapy plus ipilimumab.

The chain couples TRBV18 to TRBJ1-4, with D possibly TRBD1 on 6 matching bases. Germline lookup yields CDR1 KGHSH and CDR2 LQKENI. Trimming removed 3 bases at V and 5 bases at J, with 7 bases between. This CDR3 contains 13 residues. CDR3 sequence reads: CASSPGQNEKLFF. CDR3 coding DNA: TGTGCCAGCTCACCCGGACAGAATGAAAAACTGTTTTTT. The complete variable domain, with remaining parts taken from reference TRBV18 and TRBJ1-4, reads NAGVMQNPRHLVRRRGQEARLRCSPMKGHSHVYWYRQLPEEGLKFMVYLQKENIIDESGMPKERFSAEFPKEGPSILRIQQVVRGDSAAYFCASSPGQNEKLFFGSGTQLSVL.

This clone was counted a single time. This rearrangement joins TRBV4-3 to TRBJ2-5; 8 bases fit TRBD1. J gave up 4 bases and V 4 bases, and 5 bases lay outside the gene matches. CDR1 is LGHNA, CDR2 YSLEER, per germline. This CDR3 comprises 14 residues. CDR3 residues: CASSPHRGLETQYF. CDR3 in DNA: TGCGCCAGCAGCCCCCACAGGGGGTTAGAGACCCAGTACTTC.

CDR3 protein: CASSDRTVGEAFF. CDR3 in DNA: TGTGCCAGCAGCGACCGGACAGTAGGTGAAGCTTTCTTT. V and J are TRBV9 and TRBJ1-1, with D tentatively TRBD1 (6 bases). Germline-derived CDR1 and CDR2 are SGDLS and YYNGEE. With 3 bases removed from V and 7 bases from J, the gap between germline ends came to 13 bases. This CDR3 is built from 13 residues.

This rearrangement joins TRBV5-1 to TRBJ1-1; no clear D. Germline CDR1 and CDR2: SGHRS and YFSETQ. Trimming pared 0 bases from V and 7 bases from J, leaving 10 bases between. The CDR3 contains 13 residues. CDR3 coding DNA: TGCGCCAGCAGCTTGGTCCCGGTCCTTGAAGCTTTCTTT. Translating it yields CASSLVPVLEAFF.

The V and J genes are TRBV7-2 and TRBJ2-4; TRBD2 agrees at 11 bases. V dropped 3 bases and J dropped 9; count of bases not matched to a gene: 13. Looked up from germline, CDR1 is SGHTA and CDR2 is FQGNSA. CDR3 length equals 17 residues. CDR3 region: CASSLSTSGAGRSIQYF. Written as DNA, the CDR3 is TGTGCCAGCAGCTTGTCGACTAGCGGGGCGGGCCGAAGCATTCAGTACTTC.

This chain links TRBV6-1 with TRBJ2-7; D gene ambiguous. The CDR3 covers 11 residues. Trimming removed 6 bases at V and 3 bases at J, with 6 bases between. Looked up from germline, CDR1 is MNHNS and CDR2 is SASEGT. CDR3 sequence (DNA): TGTGCCAGCAGGTTCGTCTACGAGCAGTACTTC. Translated, it gives CASRFVYEQYF.

The CDR3 spells CASSQGWGGSGNTIYF. The CDR3, as DNA: TGTGCCAGCAGCCAAGGGTGGGGGGGGTCTGGAAACACCATATATTTT. The rearrangement uses TRBV14 and TRBJ1-3; tentatively, D is TRBD1 (5 bases). The CDR3 totals 16 residues. The germline CDR1 and CDR2 sequences are SGHDN and FVKESK. Trimming left V 1 base short and J 1 base short, with 11 bases between.

V and J are TRBV6-1 and TRBJ1-5; weak D call: TRBD1 (5 bases). The CDR3 has 15 amino acids. The germline CDR1 and CDR2 sequences are MNHNS and SASEGT. V was trimmed by 2 bases and J by 3 bases, leaving 11 bases between them. In DNA, the CDR3 is TGTGCCAGCAGTGAACAGGGAAGGAACAATCAGCCCCAGCATTTT. Translation gives CASSEQGRNNQPQHF.

This clone turned up a few times. The chain has TRBV19 and TRBJ1-5, with 8 bases aligning to TRBD1. CDR1 is LNHDA and CDR2 is SQIVND in the germline V gene (reference sequence). The trim removed 9 bases at V and 7 bases at J, leaving 8 bases unmatched. CDR3 length: 13 amino acids. CDR3 sequence reads: CASEDRAGQPQHF. In DNA form, the CDR3 reads TGTGCCAGCGAGGACAGGGCCGGACAGCCCCAGCATTTT.

This clone was detected only a few times. The chain recombines TRBV4-1 with TRBJ2-2; 10 nucleotides agree with TRBD1. CDR1 and CDR2 from the germline V gene are MGHRA and YSYEKL. The CDR3 loop spans 16 amino acids. V lost 1 base and J lost 6; bases outside the gene matches: 5. This CDR3 reads CASSQVQDRGSGELFF. The CDR3 bases are TGCGCCAGCAGCCAAGTCCAGGACAGGGGGTCCGGGGAGCTGTTTTTT.

The chain uses TRBV7-2 and TRBJ1-1; no definite D call. V lost 1 base and J lost 1, with 10 bases in between. There are 15 residues in the CDR3. Germline CDR1 SGHTA, CDR2 FQGNSA. Here the CDR3 reads CASSLGLSGNTEAFF. CDR3 bases: TGTGCCAGCAGCTTAGGACTATCGGGGAACACTGAAGCTTTCTTT.

This clone was observed once. The rearrangement links TRBV6-6 to TRBJ1-2; a possible D gene is TRBD1 (5 bases). Germline CDR1 reads MNHNY; CDR2 reads SVGAGI (reference sequence). This CDR3 has 14 residues. The V end lost 0 bases, the J end lost 4 bases, and 9 bases lay between the germline ends. CDR3 in amino acids: CASSYSGLRYGYTF. DNA of the CDR3: TGTGCCAGCAGTTACTCGGGGCTTCGCTATGGCTACACCTTC.